The subject of this entry is one T cell receptor (beta chain). Other DNA sequences in the sample encode the same CDR3. The source of the sample is a study of blood T cell repertoires in COVID-19. Study in general: Sources were T cells, B-cell-depleted T cells, or PBMCs; the material itself was cDNA or gDNA.

TCRdb's table, derived via immunoSEQ multiplex PCR, lists solely in-frame clones and lacks some. The sample includes approximately 270,000 clones, about 80% seen only once; the top ten take approximately 15%. Sequencing was performed on peripheral blood. This receptor was obtained from a person aged 65-85 years with COVID-19, enrolled during active disease.

The CDR3 coding sequence is TGTGCCAGCAGCTACAGACAGGGGCGGCAAGAGACCCAGTACTTC. Protein: CASSYRQGRQETQYF. The chain uses TRBV7-9 and TRBJ2-5; 8 positions match TRBD1. The ends lost 4 bases at V and 2 bases at J; junction bases unmatched: 6. Germline V gene lookup returns CDR1 SEHNR and CDR2 FQNEAQ (reference sequence). This CDR3 spans 15 amino acids.